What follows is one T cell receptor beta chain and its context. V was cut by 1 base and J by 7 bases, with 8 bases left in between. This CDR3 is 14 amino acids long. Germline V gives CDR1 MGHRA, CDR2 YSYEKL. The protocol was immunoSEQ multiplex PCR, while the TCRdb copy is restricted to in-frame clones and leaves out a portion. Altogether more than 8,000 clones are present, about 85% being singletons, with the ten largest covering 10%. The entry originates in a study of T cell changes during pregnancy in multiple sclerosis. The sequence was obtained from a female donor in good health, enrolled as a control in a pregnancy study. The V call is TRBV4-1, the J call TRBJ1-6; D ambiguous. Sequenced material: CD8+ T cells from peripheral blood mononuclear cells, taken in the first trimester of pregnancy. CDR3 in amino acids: CASSQGAGNSPLHF. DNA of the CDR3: TGCGCCAGCAGCCAAGGTGCGGGAAATTCACCCCTCCACTTT.